The 6 T cell receptor beta chains below come from one sample, sequenced in a study of beta chain features in type 1 diabetes. Expressed TCRB transcripts were sequenced after all isolated RNA was converted to cDNA. Repertoires were generated with immunoSEQ multiplex PCR, while TCRdb's copy carries only in-frame clones and drops some. The data hold 140,000 to 150,000 clones, with under 60% observed a single time. The sequencing sample was made of Tregs from blood. Receptors originate from a man younger than 35 in good health.

This clone was recorded a few times. CDR3 coding DNA: TGCGCCAGCAGCCGGATCGGACAGGGGTGGACAGATACGCAGTATTTT. Translating it yields CASSRIGQGWTDTQYF. The chain joins TRBV4-3 to TRBJ2-3, with TRBD1 matching over 9 bases. With V trimmed by 4 bases and J by 3 bases, 8 bases remained unmatched. The CDR3 contains 16 residues. Germline V CDR1 and CDR2: LGHNA, YSLEER.

The V gene is TRBV6-6, the J gene TRBJ2-1, with a possible D match to TRBD1 (6 bases). The germline CDR1 and CDR2 sequences are MNHNY and SVGAGI (reference sequence). The CDR3 contains 13 residues. V dropped 9 bases and J dropped 7 bases, with 16 bases sitting between them. The CDR3 bases are TGTGCCAGTAACAGGGCTCGACCGAATGAGCAGTTCTTC. Its translation: CASNRARPNEQFF.

Only a few counts were recorded for this clone. This chain uses TRBV5-1 with TRBJ2-5, with D perhaps TRBD2 (5 bases). The V gene's germline CDR1 is SGHRS and CDR2 YFSETQ. Trimming took 2 bases from V and 4 from J, leaving 12 bases between them. The CDR3 loop spans 14 amino acids. CDR3 bases: TGCGCCAGCAGCTTCGGGGAAATCGGAGAGACCCAGTACTTC. Protein: CASSFGEIGETQYF.

This clone was counted once. This sequence joins TRBV19 and TRBJ2-7; 8 bases match TRBD1. The CDR3 is 14 amino acids. Germline V CDR1 and CDR2: LNHDA, SQIVND (reference sequence). Losses at the gene ends were 5 bases for V and 2 bases for J; bases not matched to a gene: 5. The DNA of the CDR3 is TGTGCCAGTAGTCCCCGACAGGGGCCCTACGAGCAGTACTTC. It yields the protein CASSPRQGPYEQYF.

The chain has TRBV6-5 and TRBJ2-5; 7 nucleotides line up with TRBD1. The CDR3 consists of 15 residues. The V gene's germline CDR1 is MNHEY and CDR2 SVGAGI. With V trimmed by 8 bases and J by 1 base, 10 bases remained unmatched. CDR3 nucleotide sequence: TGTGCCAGCGGGAGAGGGGCAGGGGGCCAAGAGACCCAGTACTTC. It codes for CASGRGAGGQETQYF.

The chain links TRBV19 to TRBJ2-7; 7 bases match TRBD2. Germline lookup yields CDR1 LNHDA and CDR2 SQIVND (reference sequence). This CDR3 region has 15 residues. The V gene end was trimmed by 3 bases and the J gene end by 0 bases; junction bases not matched to a gene: 5. The CDR3 nucleotides read TGTGCCAGTAGTATCGGGGGGTATCCCTCCTACGAGCAGTACTTC. This translates into CASSIGGYPSYEQYF.